The entry below gives a single T cell receptor beta chain sequence along with its context. TCRdb redid the calling of the PCR reads with MiXCR, one entry per CDR3 protein. This sample has tens of thousands of distinct CDR3 sequences, with 50% to 55% found just once. The length of the CDR3 is 14 residues. Germline CDR1 MNHNS, CDR2 SASEGT. This specimen comes from a study of CD4 and CD8 cells across lung adenocarcinoma regions. Samples came from patients with localized non-small cell lung adenocarcinoma. Sequenced sample: CD8+ T cells from the center of a lung tumor. This chain connects TRBV6-1 to TRBJ2-5, with a weak D call TRBD1 (5 bases). The J call may be incorrect, as the DNA end agrees better with TRBJ2-7. The clonotype originates from a female donor with lung adenocarcinoma. The CD4 and CD8 labels of this study may be unreliable. CDR3: CASRQIYSSYEQYF. The CDR3 bases are TGTGCCAGCCGACAGATCTACTCTTCCTACGAGCAGTACTTC.